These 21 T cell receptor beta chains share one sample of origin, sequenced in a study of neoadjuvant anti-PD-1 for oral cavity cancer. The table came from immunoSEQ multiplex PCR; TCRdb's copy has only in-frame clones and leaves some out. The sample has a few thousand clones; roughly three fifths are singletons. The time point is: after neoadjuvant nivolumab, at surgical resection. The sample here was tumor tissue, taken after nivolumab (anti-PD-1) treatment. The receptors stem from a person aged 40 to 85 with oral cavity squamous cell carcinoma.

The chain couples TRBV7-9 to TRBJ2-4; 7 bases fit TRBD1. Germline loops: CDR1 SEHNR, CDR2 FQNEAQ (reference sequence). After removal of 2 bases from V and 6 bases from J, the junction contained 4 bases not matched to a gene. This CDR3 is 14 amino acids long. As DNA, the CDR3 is TGTGCCAGCAGCTTAAACAGGGGTAGAAACATTCAGTACTTC. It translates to CASSLNRGRNIQYF.

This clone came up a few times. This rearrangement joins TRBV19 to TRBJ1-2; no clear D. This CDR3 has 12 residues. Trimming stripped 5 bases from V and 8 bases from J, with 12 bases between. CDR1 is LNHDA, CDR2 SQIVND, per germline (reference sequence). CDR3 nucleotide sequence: TGTGCCAGTAGTGGAGGCCTGGGCGGCTACACCTTC. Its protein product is CASSGGLGGYTF.

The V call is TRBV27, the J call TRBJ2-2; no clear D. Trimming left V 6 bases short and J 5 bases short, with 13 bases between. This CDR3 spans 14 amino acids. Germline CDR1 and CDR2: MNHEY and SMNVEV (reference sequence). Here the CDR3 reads CASRRFEWTGELFF. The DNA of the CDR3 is TGTGCCAGCAGGCGGTTCGAGTGGACCGGGGAGCTGTTTTTT.

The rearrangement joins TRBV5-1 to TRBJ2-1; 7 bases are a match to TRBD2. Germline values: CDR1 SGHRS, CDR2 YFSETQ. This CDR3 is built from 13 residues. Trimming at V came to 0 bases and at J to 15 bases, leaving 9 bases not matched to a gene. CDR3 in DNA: TGCGCCAGCAGCTTGGACCTAATGGGAGGGAGGTTCTTC. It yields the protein CASSLDLMGGRFF.

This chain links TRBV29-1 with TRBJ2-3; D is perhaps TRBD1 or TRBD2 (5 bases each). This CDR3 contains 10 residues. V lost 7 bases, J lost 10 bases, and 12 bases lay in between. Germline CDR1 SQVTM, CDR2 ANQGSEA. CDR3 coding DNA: TGCAGCGCTGGGGGTGGGGCGCAGTATTTT. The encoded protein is CSAGGGAQYF.

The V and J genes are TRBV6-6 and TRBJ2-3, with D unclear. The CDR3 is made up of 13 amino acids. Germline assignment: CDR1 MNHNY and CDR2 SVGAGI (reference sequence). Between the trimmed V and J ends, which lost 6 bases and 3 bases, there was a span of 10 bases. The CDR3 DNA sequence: TGTGCCAGCAGGGGCCGCCGTACAGATACGCAGTATTTT. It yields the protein CASRGRRTDTQYF.

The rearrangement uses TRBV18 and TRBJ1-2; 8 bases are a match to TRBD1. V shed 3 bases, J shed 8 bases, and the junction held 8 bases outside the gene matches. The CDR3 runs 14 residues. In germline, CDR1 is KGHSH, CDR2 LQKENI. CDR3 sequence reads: CASSPNTGGRGYTF. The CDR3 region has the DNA TGTGCCAGCTCACCCAACACAGGGGGTCGGGGCTACACCTTC.

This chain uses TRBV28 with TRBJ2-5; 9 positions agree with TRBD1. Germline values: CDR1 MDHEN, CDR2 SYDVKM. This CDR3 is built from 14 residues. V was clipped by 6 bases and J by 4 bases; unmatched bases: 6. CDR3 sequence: CASRPRTGVETQYF. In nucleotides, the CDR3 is TGTGCCAGCAGGCCCAGGACAGGGGTAGAGACCCAGTACTTC.

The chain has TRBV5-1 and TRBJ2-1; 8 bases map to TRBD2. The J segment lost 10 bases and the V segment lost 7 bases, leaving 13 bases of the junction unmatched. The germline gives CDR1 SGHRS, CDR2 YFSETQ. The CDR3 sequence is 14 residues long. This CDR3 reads CASGAGGTSNEQFF. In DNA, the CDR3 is TGCGCCAGCGGTGCCGGAGGGACTAGTAACGAGCAGTTCTTC.

The CDR3 spells CATVKAGNTIYF. The CDR3 DNA reads as TGTGCCACCGTAAAAGCTGGAAACACCATATATTTT. The V call is TRBV11-2, the J call TRBJ1-3, with D uncertain. CDR1 SGHAT and CDR2 FQNNGV come from the germline V gene. The CDR3 contains 12 residues. V was clipped by 10 bases and J by 2 bases, with 9 bases between them. Full variable domain (remainder filled in from reference TRBV11-2 and TRBJ1-3): EAGVAQSPRYKIIEKRQSVAFWCNPISGHATLYWYQQILGQGPKLLIQFQNNGVVDDSQLPKDRFSAERLKGVDSTLKIQPAKLEDSAVYLCATVKAGNTIYFGEGSWLTVV.

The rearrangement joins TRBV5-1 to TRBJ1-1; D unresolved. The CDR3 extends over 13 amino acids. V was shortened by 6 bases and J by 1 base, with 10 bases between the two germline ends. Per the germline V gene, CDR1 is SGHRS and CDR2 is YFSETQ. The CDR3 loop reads CASNQEPNTEAFF. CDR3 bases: TGCGCCAGCAACCAGGAGCCGAACACTGAAGCTTTCTTT.

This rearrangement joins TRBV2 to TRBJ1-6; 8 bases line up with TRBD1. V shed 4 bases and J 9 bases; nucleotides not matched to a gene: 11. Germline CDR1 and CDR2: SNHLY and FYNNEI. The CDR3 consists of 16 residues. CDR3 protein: CASSARTGSGSSPLHF. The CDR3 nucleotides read TGTGCCAGCAGTGCTAGGACAGGGAGTGGGAGTTCACCCCTCCACTTT.

This chain's CDR3 is CASSLMELGNQPQHF. DNA of the CDR3: TGTGCCAGCAGCTTGATGGAACTTGGCAATCAGCCCCAGCATTTT. The V gene is TRBV5-6, the J gene TRBJ1-5; D is undetermined. The V gene lost 1 base and the J gene lost 2 bases, with 10 bases spanning the gap. The CDR3 extends over 15 amino acids. Germline-derived CDR1 and CDR2 are SGHDT and YYEEEE.

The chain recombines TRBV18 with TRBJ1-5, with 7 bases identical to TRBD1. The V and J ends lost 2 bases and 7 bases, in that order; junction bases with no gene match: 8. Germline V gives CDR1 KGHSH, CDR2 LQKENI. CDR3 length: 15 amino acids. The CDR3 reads CASSPGQAGGQPQHF. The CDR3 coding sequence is TGTGCCAGCTCACCAGGTCAGGCAGGGGGGCAGCCCCAGCATTTT. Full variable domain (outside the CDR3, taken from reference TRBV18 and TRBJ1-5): NAGVMQNPRHLVRRRGQEARLRCSPMKGHSHVYWYRQLPEEGLKFMVYLQKENIIDESGMPKERFSAEFPKEGPSILRIQQVVRGDSAAYFCASSPGQAGGQPQHFGDGTRLSIL.

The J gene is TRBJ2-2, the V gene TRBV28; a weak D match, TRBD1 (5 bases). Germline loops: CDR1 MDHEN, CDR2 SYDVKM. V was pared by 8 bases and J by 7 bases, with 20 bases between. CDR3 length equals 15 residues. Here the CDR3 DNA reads TGTGCCAGCCGACGCCAGGGTCTCCTGGTCGGGGAGCTGTTTTTT. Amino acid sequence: CASRRQGLLVGELFF.

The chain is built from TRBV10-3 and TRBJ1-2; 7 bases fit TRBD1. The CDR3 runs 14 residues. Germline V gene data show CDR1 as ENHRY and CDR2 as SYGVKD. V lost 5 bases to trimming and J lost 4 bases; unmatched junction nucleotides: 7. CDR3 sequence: CAISLQGTGYGYTF. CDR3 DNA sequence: TGTGCCATCAGTCTACAGGGGACGGGCTATGGCTACACCTTC.

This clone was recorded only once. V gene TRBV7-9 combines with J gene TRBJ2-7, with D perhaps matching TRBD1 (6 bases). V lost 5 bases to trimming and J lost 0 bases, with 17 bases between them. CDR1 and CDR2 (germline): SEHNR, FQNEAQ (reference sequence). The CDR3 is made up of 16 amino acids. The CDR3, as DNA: TGTGCCAGCAGCCATTCCCAGACAGGTCTCTCCTACGAGCAGTACTTC. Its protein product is CASSHSQTGLSYEQYF.

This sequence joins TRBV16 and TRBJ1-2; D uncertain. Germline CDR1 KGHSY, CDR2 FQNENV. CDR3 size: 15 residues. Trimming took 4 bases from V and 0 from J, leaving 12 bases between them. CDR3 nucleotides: TGTGCCAGCAGCCCTACCATCGGGGCTAACTATGGCTACACCTTC. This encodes CASSPTIGANYGYTF.

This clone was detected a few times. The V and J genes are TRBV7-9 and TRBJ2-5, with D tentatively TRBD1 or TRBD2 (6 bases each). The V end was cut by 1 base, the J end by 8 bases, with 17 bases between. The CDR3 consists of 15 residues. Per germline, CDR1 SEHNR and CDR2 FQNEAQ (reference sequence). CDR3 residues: CASSLDRVGGKTQYF. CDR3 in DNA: TGTGCCAGCAGCTTAGACAGGGTGGGAGGAAAAACCCAGTACTTC.

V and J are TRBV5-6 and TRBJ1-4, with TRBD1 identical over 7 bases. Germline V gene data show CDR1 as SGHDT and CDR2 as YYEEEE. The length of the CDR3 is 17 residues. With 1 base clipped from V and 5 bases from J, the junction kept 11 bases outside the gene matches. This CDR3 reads CASSLRVTGVKNEKLFF. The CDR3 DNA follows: TGTGCCAGCAGCTTGCGGGTAACAGGGGTGAAAAATGAAAAACTGTTTTTT.

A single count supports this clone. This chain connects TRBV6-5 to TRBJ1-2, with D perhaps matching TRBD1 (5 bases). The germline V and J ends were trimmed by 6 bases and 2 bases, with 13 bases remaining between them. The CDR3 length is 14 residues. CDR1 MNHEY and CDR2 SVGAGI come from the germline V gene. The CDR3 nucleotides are TGTGCCAGCAGAGCCCAAAGGGGAAACTATGGCTACACCTTC. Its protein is CASRAQRGNYGYTF.